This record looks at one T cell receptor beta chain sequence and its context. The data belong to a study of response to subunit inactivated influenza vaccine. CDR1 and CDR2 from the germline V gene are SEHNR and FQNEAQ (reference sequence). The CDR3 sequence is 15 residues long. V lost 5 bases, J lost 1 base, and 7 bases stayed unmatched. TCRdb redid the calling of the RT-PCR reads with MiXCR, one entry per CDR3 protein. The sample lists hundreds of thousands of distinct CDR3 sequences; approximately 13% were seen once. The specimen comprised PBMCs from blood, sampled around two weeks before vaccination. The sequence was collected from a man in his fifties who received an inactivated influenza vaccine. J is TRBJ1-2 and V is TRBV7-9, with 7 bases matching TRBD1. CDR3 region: CASSPLGQSNYGYTF. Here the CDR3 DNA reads TGTGCCAGCAGCCCCCTGGGACAGAGTAACTATGGCTACACCTTC.